What follows are 16 T cell receptor beta chains derived from one specimen sequenced in a study of cytomegalovirus exposure and HLA in healthy donors. With 60 Vbeta and 13 Jbeta primers, the PCR was carried out. Repertoires were generated with immunoSEQ multiplex PCR, while TCRdb's copy carries only in-frame clones and drops some. This specimen shows around 200,000 clones; the ten leading clones hold roughly 0.83%. The sequenced sample was PBMCs. The origin of the receptors is a woman aged 18-29 years in good health and CMV-seropositive.

This rearrangement joins TRBV9 to TRBJ2-2, with 7 bases lining up with TRBD1. V lost 4 bases and J lost 1; bases outside the gene matches: 7. The germline V gene has CDR1 SGDLS and CDR2 YYNGEE. The CDR3 totals 16 residues. CDR3 sequence (DNA): TGTGCCAGCAGCCTTACAGGGGATTGGAACACCGGGGAGCTGTTTTTT. Its translation is CASSLTGDWNTGELFF.

Here the CDR3 reads CASSNRFGEGYGYTF. The CDR3 region has the DNA TGCGCCAGCAGCAATAGATTTGGGGAGGGCTATGGCTACACCTTC. The gene calls are TRBV4-3 and TRBJ1-2; D gene unclear. The CDR3 is 15 residues long. V lost 5 bases and J 4 bases, leaving 17 bases between the germline ends. Germline-derived CDR1 and CDR2 are LGHNA and YSLEER.

The genes are TRBV18 and TRBJ1-3; no reliable D call. The V gene's germline CDR1 is KGHSH and CDR2 LQKENI. The germline V and J ends were trimmed by 3 bases and 0 bases, with 6 bases remaining between them. The CDR3 contains 14 residues. This chain's CDR3 is CASSPGSSGNTIYF. Here the CDR3 DNA reads TGTGCCAGCTCACCGGGCAGCTCTGGAAACACCATATATTTT.

This chain links TRBV7-6 with TRBJ2-2; D is uncertain. Germline lookup yields CDR1 SGHVS and CDR2 FNYEAQ. V gave up 5 bases and J gave up 1 base, with 20 bases separating them. The CDR3 has 18 residues. CDR3 loop: CASSPVLRPRMNTGELFF. CDR3 coding DNA: TGTGCCAGCAGCCCAGTCTTGCGGCCTAGAATGAACACCGGGGAGCTGTTTTTT.

This sequence joins TRBV14 and TRBJ2-3, with 9 bases lining up with TRBD2. The germline CDR1 and CDR2 sequences are SGHDN and FVKESK. The CDR3 consists of 18 residues. The J segment lost 1 base and the V segment lost 4 bases, leaving 12 bases of the junction unmatched. The CDR3 region is CASSRSPSGIWGTDTQYF. CDR3 bases: TGTGCCAGCAGCCGCTCCCCTAGCGGGATTTGGGGCACAGATACGCAGTATTTT.

The rearrangement links TRBV2 to TRBJ2-1; TRBD2 aligns across 12 bases. Germline V gene lookup returns CDR1 SNHLY and CDR2 FYNNEI. With V trimmed by 9 bases and J by 10 bases, 10 bases remained unmatched. There are 14 residues in the CDR3. The CDR3 protein is CASLGTSGRREQFF. The CDR3 DNA follows: TGTGCCAGTTTGGGGACTAGCGGGCGGCGGGAGCAGTTCTTC.

The gene calls are TRBV7-9 and TRBJ1-5; D might be TRBD1 (6 bases). This CDR3 is built from 13 residues. V was trimmed by 2 bases and J by 7 bases, leaving 9 bases between them. The germline V gene encodes CDR1 SEHNR and CDR2 FQNEAQ (reference sequence). CDR3 in amino acids: CASSLTGKQPQHF. The DNA for the CDR3 is TGTGCCAGCAGCTTAACAGGGAAACAGCCCCAGCATTTT.

The chain carries TRBV29-1 and TRBJ1-1; D perhaps matches TRBD1 (6 bases). The CDR3 extends over 15 amino acids. The germline V gene has CDR1 SQVTM and CDR2 ANQGSEA. Trimming removed 6 bases at V and 0 bases at J, with 17 bases between. CDR3 in DNA: TGCAGCGTCCCTAGGGGGGGGGCCATGAACACTGAAGCTTTCTTT. This translates into CSVPRGGAMNTEAFF.

J is TRBJ2-2 and V is TRBV30; 7 bases are a match to TRBD2. Germline CDR1 is GTSNPN and CDR2 is SVGIG (reference sequence). With 0 bases clipped from V and 7 bases from J, the junction kept 8 bases outside the gene matches. The CDR3 contains 15 residues. Here the CDR3 reads CAWSVIGLGGGELFF. The CDR3 bases are TGTGCCTGGAGTGTAATAGGACTAGGTGGCGGGGAGCTGTTTTTT.

The rearrangement links TRBV19 to TRBJ1-2; 9 nucleotides line up with TRBD1. J lost 8 bases, V lost 6 bases, and 10 bases had no gene match. The CDR3 contains 14 residues. CDR1 LNHDA and CDR2 SQIVND come from the germline V gene (reference sequence). In DNA, the CDR3 is TGTGCCAGTAGAAACAGGGGGCAGGCGCGGGGCTACACCTTC. Its translation: CASRNRGQARGYTF.

V usage is TRBV5-4 and J usage is TRBJ1-2, with 9 positions matching TRBD1. This CDR3 contains 14 residues. Germline values: CDR1 SGHNT, CDR2 YYREEE (reference sequence). J gave up 5 bases and V 4 bases, and 6 bases lay outside the gene matches. CDR3 nucleotides: TGTGCCAGCAGCATAGGGACAGGGCAATATGGCTACACCTTC. Protein: CASSIGTGQYGYTF.

This sequence joins TRBV5-6 and TRBJ2-1, with 9 positions matching TRBD2. V lost 2 bases, J lost 2 bases, and 2 bases stayed unmatched. The germline V gene has CDR1 SGHDT and CDR2 YYEEEE. The CDR3 is 15 amino acids. CDR3 sequence reads: CASSFRLAAYNEQFF. CDR3 coding DNA: TGTGCCAGCAGCTTCCGACTAGCGGCCTACAATGAGCAGTTCTTC.

On this clone itself: The sample has other DNA sequences that encode this CDR3 too. The V and J genes are TRBV2 and TRBJ2-7; D remains ambiguous. Trimming left V 6 bases short and J 2 bases short, with 8 bases between. Per the germline V gene, CDR1 is SNHLY and CDR2 is FYNNEI. The CDR3 runs 12 residues. This CDR3 reads CASSAGPYEQYF. DNA of the CDR3: TGTGCCAGCAGCGCTGGCCCCTACGAGCAGTACTTC.

The gene calls are TRBV6-5 and TRBJ2-1; TRBD1 matches at 8 bases. This CDR3 contains 15 residues. V shed 4 bases and J 5 bases; nucleotides not matched to a gene: 7. From germline, CDR1 is MNHEY and CDR2 SVGAGI. The CDR3 sequence is CASSFRDRRNNEQFF. CDR3 DNA: TGTGCCAGCAGTTTCCGGGACAGGAGAAACAATGAGCAGTTCTTC.

CDR3 sequence reads: CASRTLGGLYGYTF. The CDR3 nucleotides read TGTGCCAGCAGGACGTTGGGGGGGCTCTATGGCTACACCTTC. V and J are TRBV27 and TRBJ1-2; the D gene is possibly TRBD1 (6 bases). This CDR3 region has 14 residues. Trimming cost V 6 bases and J 4 bases, with 15 bases left between them. CDR1 is MNHEY, CDR2 SMNVEV, per germline (reference sequence).

CDR3 sequence (DNA): TGCGCCAGCAGCCAAGTAGGGGAAGGGAACTATGGCTACACCTTC. Translation gives CASSQVGEGNYGYTF. V is TRBV4-1 and J is TRBJ1-2; the D gene is possibly TRBD1 (5 bases). With 1 base removed from V and 2 bases from J, the gap between germline ends came to 11 bases. The CDR3 length is 15 residues. Germline V CDR1 and CDR2: MGHRA, YSYEKL.